This TCR beta chain was captured in a study of cytomegalovirus exposure and HLA in healthy donors (dated by TCRdb to 2017 to 2019). Regarding the study in general: An earlier analysis of 587 of the donors reported more than 250 Gb of sequence data and 100 million to 140 million unique TCR beta sequences from about 179 million T cells. Every repertoire in the discovery cohort had been generated on one and the same sequencing platform. To study patterns of TCR occurrence, a later analysis re-analyzed previously published TCR beta repertoires from 700 or so donors and added high-resolution HLA genotyping. Donor age, sex, ethnicity and CMV serostatus were compiled alongside the repertoire data. In an earlier analysis of more than 550 of the donors, high-throughput TCR beta sequencing was used to judge whether each TCR beta V gene segment behaved as functional or pseudogenic. The study aimed to test whether signatures of past pathogen exposure could be identified by cataloging public T cell receptors. Class I and class II HLA loci were covered by the typing at four-digit resolution. On average, roughly 250,000 unique TCR beta nucleotide sequences were sequenced per donor among a few hundred genotyped donors of the cohort, with 15% to 20% of those sequences being non-productive. Of the 350 to 450 genotyped donors, around 81% fell in the genetic ancestry cluster associated with self-reported Caucasian donors. Typing coverage varied by locus: about 629-640 donors for A, B, C, DRB1 and DQB1; approximately 500 for DQA1; approximately 570 for DPA1; approximately 490 for DPB1. Along with the approximately 700-subject first cohort, a separate validation cohort of 120 different subjects was used. Roughly 300 gigabases of sequencing data and around 80 million unique TCR sequences made up an early release that covered approximately 650 HLA-typed donors. Rather than using new phenotypic data, the later analysis identified candidate immune exposures from TCR beta sequences and from how often those sequences occurred across donors. In a later genetic analysis, genome-wide SNP genotypes for about 55% of the roughly 700 donors were used, and that subset was treated as a discovery cohort. The study used immunosequencing to profile the T cell repertoires of approximately 630 subjects and linked those repertoires to cytomegalovirus serostatus. To predict cytomegalovirus infection status, the study brought together high-throughput TCR immunosequencing, statistical association of individual TCRs with disease status, and machine learning. Roughly 5 DR-DQ haplotypes were handled as single units for association and clustering, since linkage in the cohort was strong. The paper's findings and limits, for the study overall: According to a later analysis, TCR association rates differed among HLA loci, with DRB1 alleles showing the most associated TCRs and HLA-C alleles showing the fewest. While some public TCRs were present in many individuals, most TCR sequences turned up only very rarely across donors. In both the original and validation cohorts, the classifier was reported to diagnose cytomegalovirus status with high specificity and sensitivity. In a later genetic analysis, fewer N-insertions in productive TCRs were reported among donors in an Asian-associated ancestry cluster than the roughly 670-donor mean. Strong co-occurrence of HLA alleles, especially DR and DQ, made assigning TCR associations to individual alleles difficult. An earlier analysis of approximately 600 of the donors showed that most TCR beta V segments appeared in productive rearrangements either about 87% or about 30% of the time, which broadly matched IMGT annotations. A later analysis found that most CMV-associated TCR beta chains appeared HLA-restricted, with HLA associations seemingly driven largely by CMV exposure. About 17 rarely observed V segments, including chromosome 9 orphons, were excluded from the earlier analysis of a few hundred of the donors because counts were too low. Because HLA typing was unavailable for some donors at each locus, only the typed subset was used in association tests. Sequencing depth was assumed to be roughly uniform across donors in the presence/absence analyses, though that assumption may not hold. CMV serostatus was the only immune exposure information available for the cohort. In vitro tests confirmed that three of the cytomegalovirus-associated TCR beta chains recognize cytomegalovirus antigens. The sequencing pipeline was judged likely to have produced a cluster of highly shared sequence variants as a technical artifact. According to the authors, the approach could potentially be generalized to other disease states and immunological phenotypes. Correlated functional status among segregating V segments might be attributable to linkage disequilibrium, but an unknown experimental factor could not be ruled out. In a later analysis, several top co-occurrence clusters were reported to appear linked to parvovirus B19, influenza, CMV and Epstein-Barr virus. A later genetic analysis associated a missense DCLRE1C variant with V-gene and J-gene trimming of TCR beta chains, and an independent cohort replicated the association. Specific HLA alleles were associated with over 15,000 TCR beta sequences at a false discovery rate of 0.05 in a later analysis. A later analysis found that HLA-associated TCR beta chains were more clonally expanded and had lower generation probabilities than equally common non-associated chains. This cohort had only TCR beta chains sequenced, and the lack of alpha or paired-chain data limited which features could be detected. A further reported finding was that TCR beta sequences accurately predicted the HLA-A and HLA-B alleles for most subjects in the first cohort. The study listed 150 to 200 TCR beta chains as associated with cytomegalovirus. Because the 87-base-pair reads could not distinguish some IMGT-functional V segments, including TRBV6-2 and TRBV6-3, those segments were excluded.

V and J are truncated by 3 bases and 4 bases respectively, leaving an intervening sequence of 12 bases. Measured from the cysteine to the phenylalanine, the CDR3 is 14 residues long. The read is trimmed to its CDR3 DNA, 42 bases read in frame from base 1. CDR1 and CDR2, per the germline V gene, are SGHRS and YFSETQ. Libraries were made using the immunoSEQ multiplex PCR assay. For the multiplex PCR, a mixture combining 60 forward primers for TCR Vbeta segments and 13 reverse primers for TCR Jbeta segments was used. A multiplex PCR assay on genomic DNA amplified the CDR3 region of rearranged TCR beta genes. Amplified TCR beta libraries were sequenced as 87-base-pair reads on the Illumina HiSeq System. Turning to the authors' computational methods: A later analysis counted tens of millions of unique TCR beta chains across the 650 to 700 repertoires, and 9.5 million to 11 million of these chains were shared by at least two donors. Raw reads were error-corrected and collapsed into unique sequences by a nearest-neighbor algorithm in which closely related sequences were merged to remove PCR and sequencing errors. V, D and J gene segments were assigned by aligning CDR3 sequences to IMGT reference sequences. For a sequence to be retained, a match of at least six nucleotides was required to both a V gene segment and a J gene segment. Rearrangements were classified as productive when the CDR3 lacked stop codons and remained in frame with V and J, and all other rearrangements were classified as non-productive. CDR3 was defined according to IMGT convention as the region running from the second conserved V-encoded cysteine to the conserved J-encoded phenylalanine. Sequences without an unambiguous match to a single V gene segment were excluded from the earlier analysis of 587 of the donors. An earlier analysis of a few hundred of the donors classified V segments as functional when productive rearrangements were above 56.7% and as segregating when the standard deviation between donors was above 5%. A statistical classification framework was built to diagnose cytomegalovirus status from the catalog of TCR beta chain sequences. In a later analysis, V and J genes were assigned by comparing TCR nucleotide sequences against IMGT/GENE-DB human TR gene sequences. The TCRdist pipeline was used in a later analysis to assign CDR3 sequences and most-parsimonious VDJ recombination scenarios. In a later analysis, each TCR beta chain was defined by its CDR3 amino acid sequence together with its V-gene family, and reads without a unique V-gene family were excluded. A later analysis removed several hundred highly shared, low-generation-probability nucleotide sequences to deal with suspected cross-contamination and a sequencing artifact. In a later analysis, a clonal expansion index was calculated for each public chain from normalized within-repertoire ranks of inferred template counts. Generation probabilities in a later analysis came from a VDJ recombination model fitted to out-of-frame rearrangements, and those results were checked against IGoR. Hypergeometric tests were used in a later analysis to score TCR-TCR, TCR-HLA and TCR-CMV co-occurrence, with a repertoire-size bias correction applied to the TCR pairs. In a later analysis, false discovery rates were estimated by permuting HLA or CMV assignments 20 times. In a later analysis, co-occurring TCRs were grouped using DBSCAN, with TCRdist sequence similarity added in when clustering inside HLA-allele-positive subsets. Co-occurrence clustering excluded repertoires with fewer than 30,000 or more than 120,000 public chains, plus five with anomalous nucleotide sharing. TCRdb provides this immuneACCESS table in a form limited to in-frame rearrangements. Some clones are lacking; in checked studies, under half of them reflect an unresolved V gene, and why the rest are absent is not known. V and J calls and clone size are as listed in that table; D and trimming were resolved from the DNA. Present in this sample are around 180,000 clones, around 90% of which were seen just once. The biggest ten clones account for more than 1.5% of the sample.

Regarding this clone: Its antigen has not been determined. No base quality values were provided; no much bigger clone lies one nucleotide off.

The cohort consisted of 670 or so healthy bone marrow donors. At the time of sampling, all cohort members were nominally healthy, though unrecorded immune exposures were likely present. The donor was CMV seronegative and was included in the group of a few hundred seronegative cohort members. Each donor provided a peripheral blood sample, and peripheral blood mononuclear cells were used for TCR beta sequencing. The Qiagen DNeasy Blood Extraction Kit was used to extract genomic DNA from the blood cell samples. Sequencing was performed on PBMCs. The chain is encoded by TRBV5-1 joined to TRBJ2-3; a weak D assignment points to TRBD2 (6 bases agree). The sequence was obtained from a woman aged 18-29 years in good health and CMV-seronegative. The nucleotides read TGCGCCAGCAGCTGGACTACTTCCCCAGATACGCAGTATTTT. Its translation is CASSWTTSPDTQYF.